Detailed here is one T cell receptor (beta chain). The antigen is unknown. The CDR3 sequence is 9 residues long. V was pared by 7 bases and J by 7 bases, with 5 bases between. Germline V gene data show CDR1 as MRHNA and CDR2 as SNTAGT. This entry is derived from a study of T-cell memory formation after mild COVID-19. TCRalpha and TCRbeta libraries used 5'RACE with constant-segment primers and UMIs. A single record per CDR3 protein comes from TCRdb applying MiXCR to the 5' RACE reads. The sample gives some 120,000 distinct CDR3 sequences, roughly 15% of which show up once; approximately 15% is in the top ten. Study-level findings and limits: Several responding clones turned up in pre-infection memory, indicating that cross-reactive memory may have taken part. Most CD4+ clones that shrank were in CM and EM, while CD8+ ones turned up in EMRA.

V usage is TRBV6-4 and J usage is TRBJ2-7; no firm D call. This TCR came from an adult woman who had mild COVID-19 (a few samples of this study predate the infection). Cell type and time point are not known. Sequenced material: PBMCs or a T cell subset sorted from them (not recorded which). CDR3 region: CASTAEQYF. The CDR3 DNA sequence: TGTGCCAGCACAGCGGAGCAGTACTTC.